Presented here are 23 T cell receptor beta chains from one specimen sequenced in a study of blood T cell repertoires in COVID-19. The repertoire was sequenced with immunoSEQ multiplex PCR; TCRdb's copy has only in-frame clones and lacks some. The table has roughly 150,000 clones, approximately 86% seen once. The sequencing input was peripheral blood. The receptors come from a woman of 80 years or more with COVID-19, enrolled during active disease.

This chain uses TRBV12-3 or TRBV12-4 with TRBJ1-2; D gene ambiguous. This CDR3 has 13 amino acids. Trimming stripped 6 bases from V and 7 bases from J, with 15 bases between. The CDR3 loop reads CASSDTPGGGYTF. CDR3 DNA: TGTGCCAGCAGCGACACTCCCGGTGGTGGCTACACCTTC.

This clone showed up just once. V gene TRBV5-1 combines with J gene TRBJ2-1; 16 positions match TRBD2. CDR3 length equals 16 residues. Trimming took 4 bases from V and 7 from J; bases not matched to a gene: 5. Germline CDR1 reads SGHRS; CDR2 reads YFSETQ. CDR3 in amino acids: CASSPGLAGGGNEQFF. The CDR3 coding sequence is TGCGCCAGCAGCCCGGGACTAGCGGGAGGGGGGAATGAGCAGTTCTTC.

The V call is TRBV7-2, the J call TRBJ2-7; 7 bases are shared with TRBD2. The V segment lost 6 bases and the J segment 3 bases; nucleotides outside the gene matches: 8. The CDR3 has 14 residues. Looked up from germline, CDR1 is SGHTA and CDR2 is FQGNSA. DNA for the CDR3: TGTGCCAGCAGGTTGACTAGCCTTAACTACGAGCAGTACTTC. Its translation is CASRLTSLNYEQYF.

This rearrangement joins TRBV6-1 to TRBJ1-6, with D maybe TRBD1 (5 bases). Germline lookup yields CDR1 MNHNS and CDR2 SASEGT. The CDR3 length is 17 residues. The V gene lost 1 base and the J gene lost 7 bases, with 17 bases spanning the gap. The CDR3 region is CASSEDEWGRANSPLHF. In DNA form, the CDR3 reads TGTGCCAGCAGTGAAGATGAGTGGGGCAGGGCAAATTCACCCCTCCACTTT.

V and J are TRBV28 and TRBJ1-5; no definite D call. The V end was cut by 7 bases, the J end by 10 bases, with 23 bases between. There are 15 residues in the CDR3. The germline V gene encodes CDR1 MDHEN and CDR2 SYDVKM. CDR3 bases: TGTGCCAGCATGCCAATGGGCGGCGAGCGGGGTCCCCAGCATTTT. Its translation is CASMPMGGERGPQHF.

This clone was recorded once. The V gene is TRBV5-1, the J gene TRBJ1-2, with 9 bases fitting TRBD1. This CDR3 has 15 amino acids. The germline V gene encodes CDR1 SGHRS and CDR2 YFSETQ. V lost 4 bases to trimming and J lost 2 bases; unmatched junction nucleotides: 6. The CDR3 here is CASSQGTGQNYGYTF. For the CDR3, the DNA is TGCGCCAGCAGCCAGGGGACAGGGCAAAACTATGGCTACACCTTC. Based on the CDR3 plus reference TRBV5-1 and TRBJ1-2, the full variable domain is KAGVTQTPRYLIKTRGQQVTLSCSPISGHRSVSWYQQTPGQGLQFLFEYFSETQRNKGNFPGRFSGRQFSNSRSEMNVSTLELGDSALYLCASSQGTGQNYGYTFGSGTRLTVV.

The chain combines TRBV5-1 with TRBJ1-2, with 8 bases matching TRBD1. Germline loops: CDR1 SGHRS, CDR2 YFSETQ. V was clipped by 1 base and J by 8 bases; unmatched bases: 7. The CDR3 contains 14 residues. The CDR3 protein is CASSLTGTGGGYTF. CDR3 coding DNA: TGCGCCAGCAGCTTGACCGGGACAGGAGGGGGCTACACCTTC.

The rearrangement links TRBV11-2 to TRBJ1-6; 11 positions match TRBD1. The CDR3 consists of 17 residues. Germline-derived CDR1 and CDR2 are SGHAT and FQNNGV. V dropped 2 bases and J dropped 7; count of bases not matched to a gene: 7. CDR3 residues: CASSLIGQGAKNSPLHF. CDR3 coding DNA: TGTGCCAGCAGCTTAATTGGACAGGGGGCGAAGAATTCACCCCTCCACTTT.

CDR3 loop: CSARGLNEQYF. The CDR3 nucleotides read TGCAGTGCTAGGGGGCTGAACGAGCAGTACTTC. V gene TRBV20-1 combines with J gene TRBJ2-7; D may be TRBD1 (5 bases). This CDR3 has 11 residues. Germline CDR1 DFQATT, CDR2 SNEGSKA (reference sequence). Deletions cut 3 bases from V and 5 bases from J, with 8 bases between.

The chain combines TRBV4-2 with TRBJ2-2; TRBD1 is a possible D gene (5 bases). The CDR3 runs 14 residues. V dropped 2 bases and J dropped 4 bases, with 8 bases sitting between them. The germline V gene encodes CDR1 LGHNA and CDR2 YNFKEQ. The CDR3: CASSQTGATGELFF. CDR3 sequence (DNA): TGTGCCAGCAGCCAAACAGGCGCCACCGGGGAGCTGTTTTTT.

The chain has TRBV7-2 and TRBJ1-3, with D possibly being TRBD1 (5 bases). V lost 7 bases to trimming and J lost 0 bases, with 19 bases between them. This CDR3 is built from 17 residues. Germline values: CDR1 SGHTA, CDR2 FQGNSA. The CDR3 loop reads CASTGGVGPFSGNTIYF. The CDR3 DNA reads as TGTGCCAGCACCGGGGGGGTCGGACCCTTCTCTGGAAACACCATATATTTT.

The V call is TRBV20-1, the J call TRBJ1-3, with D unclear. The ends were cut back, 3 bases at V and 0 bases at J, with 6 bases in the middle. CDR1 is DFQATT and CDR2 is SNEGSKA in the germline V gene (reference sequence). This CDR3 spans 13 amino acids. CDR3 loop: CSASRDSGNTIYF. The CDR3 DNA follows: TGCAGTGCTAGTAGAGACTCTGGAAACACCATATATTTT.

This rearrangement joins TRBV6-2 or TRBV6-3 to TRBJ1-5; TRBD1 matches 10 bases. The ends lost 2 bases at V and 5 bases at J; junction bases unmatched: 3. Germline V CDR1 and CDR2: MNHEY, SVGEGT. This CDR3 has 15 residues. CDR3 sequence (DNA): TGTGCCAGCAGTTACGAGGGACAGGGGTATCAGCCCCAGCATTTT. The encoded protein is CASSYEGQGYQPQHF.

This chain uses TRBV28 with TRBJ2-3, with 9 bases identical to TRBD2. V was clipped by 5 bases and J by 7 bases; unmatched bases: 7. The CDR3 loop spans 14 amino acids. From germline, CDR1 is MDHEN and CDR2 SYDVKM. The CDR3 DNA follows: TGTGCCAGCAGTACCCTGGGACTAGCAAATACGCAGTATTTT. Protein sequence: CASSTLGLANTQYF.

The rearrangement joins TRBV19 to TRBJ2-7; D is perhaps TRBD1 (6 bases). Germline lookup yields CDR1 LNHDA and CDR2 SQIVND (reference sequence). V lost 4 bases and J lost 4, with 17 bases in between. The CDR3 contains 15 residues. The CDR3 DNA is TGTGCCAGTAGTACCCAAGGACAGCGCCAGTACGAGCAGTACTTC. This encodes CASSTQGQRQYEQYF.

The chain recombines TRBV5-5 with TRBJ1-5, with D tentatively TRBD1 (5 bases). The germline V gene encodes CDR1 SGHKS and CDR2 YYEKEE (reference sequence). V lost 0 bases and J lost 5, with 9 bases in between. The length of the CDR3 is 14 residues. The CDR3 sequence: CASSLGVGDQPQHF. CDR3 nucleotides: TGTGCCAGCAGCTTGGGCGTAGGGGATCAGCCCCAGCATTTT.

The CDR3 sequence is CASSVEQGPYNEQFF. CDR3 DNA sequence: TGTGCCAGCAGCGTAGAACAGGGGCCCTACAATGAGCAGTTCTTC. The chain is built from TRBV9 and TRBJ2-1, with 7 bases that match TRBD1. Germline CDR1 and CDR2: SGDLS and YYNGEE. V lost 0 bases, J lost 2 bases, and 2 bases stayed unmatched. This CDR3 spans 15 amino acids. Full variable domain (remainder filled in from reference TRBV9 and TRBJ2-1): DSGVTQTPKHLITATGQRVTLRCSPRSGDLSVYWYQQSLDQGLQFLIQYYNGEERAKGNILERFSAQQFPDLHSELNLSSLELGDSALYFCASSVEQGPYNEQFFGPGTRLTVL.

V is TRBV28 and J is TRBJ1-3; D call uncertain. The CDR3 has 15 amino acids. V lost 4 bases and J lost 0, with 10 bases in between. Germline assignment: CDR1 MDHEN and CDR2 SYDVKM. The CDR3, as DNA: TGTGCCAGCAGTTCCCGAGGAGGCTCTGGAAACACCATATATTTT. Translated, it gives CASSSRGGSGNTIYF.

The rearrangement links TRBV5-1 to TRBJ2-7; tentative D call: TRBD2 (5 bases). CDR1 and CDR2 from the germline V gene are SGHRS and YFSETQ. Trimming removed 4 bases at V and 3 bases at J, with 14 bases between. This CDR3 spans 14 amino acids. In DNA form, the CDR3 reads TGCGCCAGCAGCGGCGGGTCCAACGGCTACGAGCAGTACTTC. It specifies CASSGGSNGYEQYF.

Here the CDR3 DNA reads TGTGCCAGCAGCTCGGGACAGGGAGGCGGCTACACCTTC. Its translation: CASSSGQGGGYTF. The rearrangement uses TRBV7-2 and TRBJ1-2, with 9 bases lining up with TRBD1. CDR3 length equals 13 residues. Germline CDR1 is SGHTA and CDR2 is FQGNSA. V dropped 4 bases and J dropped 8; count of bases not matched to a gene: 5.

The rearrangement uses TRBV4-1 and TRBJ2-1; 11 bases match TRBD2. The germline V gene encodes CDR1 MGHRA and CDR2 YSYEKL. Trimming at V came to 8 bases and at J to 7 bases, leaving 13 bases not matched to a gene. The CDR3 is 16 amino acids. As DNA, the CDR3 is TGCGCCAGCGCCCTTAAAACTAGCGGGAGTAGAAATGAGCAGTTCTTC. Amino acids: CASALKTSGSRNEQFF.

The V and J genes are TRBV28 and TRBJ1-5, with 7 bases matching TRBD1. The CDR3 has 15 amino acids. Germline CDR1 reads MDHEN; CDR2 reads SYDVKM. Trimming cost V 6 bases and J 2 bases; bases outside gene matches: 7. CDR3: CASRPTGVRNQPQHF. The CDR3 DNA follows: TGTGCCAGCAGGCCTACAGGGGTACGCAATCAGCCCCAGCATTTT.

V usage is TRBV28 and J usage is TRBJ2-7; 9 bases are a match to TRBD1. V trimming: 4 bases; J trimming: 12 bases; junction bases outside the gene matches: 7. CDR3 length equals 12 residues. CDR1 MDHEN and CDR2 SYDVKM come from the germline V gene. CDR3 protein: CASSSGTGPGYF. The CDR3 coding sequence is TGTGCCAGCAGTTCCGGGACAGGGCCGGGGTACTTC. Full variable domain (remainder filled in from reference TRBV28 and TRBJ2-7): DVKVTQSSRYLVKRTGEKVFLECVQDMDHENMFWYRQDPGLGLRLIYFSYDVKMKEKGDIPEGYSVSREKKERFSLILESASTNQTSMYLCASSSGTGPGYFGPGTRLTVT.